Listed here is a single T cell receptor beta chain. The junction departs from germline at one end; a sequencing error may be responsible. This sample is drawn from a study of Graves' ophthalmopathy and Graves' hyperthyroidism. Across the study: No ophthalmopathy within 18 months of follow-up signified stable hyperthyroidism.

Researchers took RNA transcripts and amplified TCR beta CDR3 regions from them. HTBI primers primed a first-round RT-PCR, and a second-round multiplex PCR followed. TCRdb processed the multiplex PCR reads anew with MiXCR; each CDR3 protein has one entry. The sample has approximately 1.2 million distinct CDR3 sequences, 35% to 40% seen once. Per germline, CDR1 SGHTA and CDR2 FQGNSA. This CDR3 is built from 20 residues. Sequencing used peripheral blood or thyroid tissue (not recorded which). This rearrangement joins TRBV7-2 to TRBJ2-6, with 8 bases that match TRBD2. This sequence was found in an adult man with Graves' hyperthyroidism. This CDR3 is CANSLELRGGLDSGANVLTF. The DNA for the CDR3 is TGTGCCAACAGCTTAGAGCTCCGCGGGGGGCTGGACTCTGGGGCCAACGTCCTGACTTTC.